The 20 T cell receptor beta chains in this list originate from one sample, sequenced in a study of blood T cell repertoires in COVID-19. Profiled with immunoSEQ multiplex PCR; TCRdb holds only in-frame clones, not every one. The sample lists about 200,000 clones, about four fifths occurring once. Sequencing was done on a sample of PBMCs or T cells enriched from blood (not recorded which). The receptors stem from a woman aged 45-60 years who had been exposed to COVID-19.

The gene calls are TRBV19 and TRBJ1-4; 8 bases match TRBD1. J gave up 4 bases and V 6 bases, and 4 bases lay outside the gene matches. Germline V gene data show CDR1 as LNHDA and CDR2 as SQIVND (reference sequence). The CDR3 is 14 residues long. This chain's CDR3 is CASSLDRGNEKLFF. CDR3 nucleotides: TGTGCCAGTAGCCTCGACAGGGGTAATGAAAAACTGTTTTTT.

This clone appeared a single time. The V and J genes are TRBV5-1 and TRBJ1-2, with TRBD1 identical over 9 bases. Germline trimming cut 0 bases from V and 8 bases from J; bases unmatched to any gene: 8. The CDR3 length is 15 residues. CDR1 and CDR2 (germline): SGHRS, YFSETQ. The CDR3 DNA reads as TGCGCCAGCAGCTTGGGTACAGGGGGCTCTATGGGCTACACCTTC. Protein sequence: CASSLGTGGSMGYTF.

The V call is TRBV5-1, the J call TRBJ2-3, with unresolved D. Trimming pared 0 bases from V and 2 bases from J, leaving 10 bases between. Germline CDR1 SGHRS, CDR2 YFSETQ. The CDR3 has 15 residues. The CDR3 nucleotides are TGCGCCAGCAGCTTGGCAGGCTCCTACACAGATACGCAGTATTTT. This gives the protein CASSLAGSYTDTQYF.

The rearrangement links TRBV10-2 to TRBJ2-7; 9 nucleotides agree with TRBD1. The V gene end was trimmed by 10 bases and the J gene end by 5 bases; junction bases not matched to a gene: 18. Germline lookup yields CDR1 WSHSY and CDR2 SAAADI. This CDR3 region has 16 residues. The CDR3 loop is CATRSSLGQGFDEQYF. The CDR3 DNA sequence: TGCGCCACCAGATCCTCCTTGGGACAGGGATTTGACGAGCAGTACTTC.

This clone was seen more than once but under ten times. The gene calls are TRBV7-2 and TRBJ1-6; TRBD1 might be the D (5 bases). This CDR3 comprises 14 residues. V lost 5 bases, J lost 10 bases, and 15 bases lay in between. Germline V lookup: CDR1 SGHTA, CDR2 FQGNSA. The CDR3 region has the DNA TGTGCCAGCAGCCCCAGTGGGGCCCGATCACCCCTCCACTTT. Translated, it gives CASSPSGARSPLHF.

This chain joins TRBV19 and TRBJ2-1, with D uncertain. CDR3 length: 15 amino acids. Germline values: CDR1 LNHDA, CDR2 SQIVND (reference sequence). Trimming cost V 4 bases and J 4 bases, with 14 bases left between them. Here the CDR3 DNA reads TGTGCCAGTAGTACCCCTACTCAATCATACAATGAGCAGTTCTTC. The encoded protein is CASSTPTQSYNEQFF. Complete variable domain (other parts from reference TRBV19 and TRBJ2-1): DGGITQSPKYLFRKEGQNVTLSCEQNLNHDAMYWYRQDPGQGLRLIYYSQIVNDFQKGDIAEGYSVSREKKESFPLTVTSAQKNPTAFYLCASSTPTQSYNEQFFGPGTRLTVL.

This clone was observed a handful of times. The chain employs TRBV19 and TRBJ2-7; 9 nucleotides agree with TRBD1. The trim removed 1 base at V and 3 bases at J, leaving 10 bases unmatched. The CDR3 has 17 residues. Looked up from germline, CDR1 is LNHDA and CDR2 is SQIVND (reference sequence). CDR3 loop: CASSIGGARDRDYEQYF. CDR3 sequence (DNA): TGTGCCAGTAGTATAGGAGGGGCGAGGGACAGGGACTACGAGCAGTACTTC.

V usage is TRBV7-8 and J usage is TRBJ2-7; 7 bases fit TRBD1. With V trimmed by 4 bases and J by 2 bases, 11 bases remained unmatched. The CDR3 has 16 residues. CDR1 is SGHVS, CDR2 FQNEAQ, per germline. The chain's CDR3 is CASSSPSRDRPYEQYF. For the CDR3, the DNA is TGTGCCAGCAGCTCGCCGAGCCGGGACAGACCCTACGAGCAGTACTTC. The entire variable domain, with the rest obtained from reference TRBV7-8 and TRBJ2-7, is as follows: GAGVSQSPRYKVAKRGQDVALRCDPISGHVSLFWYQQALGQGPEFLTYFQNEAQLDKSGLPSDRFFAERPEGSVSTLKIQRTQQEDSAVYLCASSSPSRDRPYEQYFGPGTRLTVT.

The chain recombines TRBV29-1 with TRBJ1-2; TRBD1 agrees at 9 bases. Germline V CDR1 and CDR2: SQVTM, ANQGSEA. J was trimmed by 8 bases and V by 7 bases; bases with no gene match: 14. CDR3 length: 14 residues. In DNA form, the CDR3 reads TGCAGCGCCATGACAGGGGGTGACCGAAGCGGCTACACCTTC. This codes for CSAMTGGDRSGYTF. Looking up the rest from reference TRBV29-1 and TRBJ1-2 gives the full variable domain: SAVISQKPSRDICQRGTSLTIQCQVDSQVTMMFWYRQQPGQSLTLIATANQGSEATYESGFVIDKFPISRPNLTFSTLTVSNMSPEDSSIYLCSAMTGGDRSGYTFGSGTRLTVV.

The chain recombines TRBV27 with TRBJ2-7; tentatively, D is TRBD2 (6 bases). The CDR3 has 14 residues. The germline V and J ends were trimmed by 6 bases and 1 base, with 13 bases remaining between them. CDR1 is MNHEY, CDR2 SMNVEV, per germline (reference sequence). CDR3: CASSPWRDSYEQYF. CDR3 bases: TGTGCCAGCAGCCCCTGGAGGGATTCCTACGAGCAGTACTTC.

The V call is TRBV6-5, the J call TRBJ1-1; the match to TRBD1 covers 9 bases. The CDR3 runs 15 residues. The trim removed 3 bases at V and 2 bases at J, leaving 4 bases unmatched. In germline, CDR1 is MNHEY, CDR2 SVGAGI. The CDR3 nucleotides are TGTGCCAGCAGTTATACAGGGGGCATAAACACTGAAGCTTTCTTT. This translates into CASSYTGGINTEAFF.

In this sample, this clone turned up once. The chain links TRBV24-1 to TRBJ2-2; TRBD1 matches at 11 bases. In germline, CDR1 is KGHDR, CDR2 SFDVKD. V lost 4 bases and J lost 2; bases outside the gene matches: 8. The CDR3 extends over 18 amino acids. CDR3 sequence reads: CATSDPLGQGGNTGELFF. The CDR3 nucleotides read TGTGCCACCAGTGACCCCTTGGGACAGGGGGGTAACACCGGGGAGCTGTTTTTT.

The chain employs TRBV3-1 (or the pseudogene TRBV3-2) and TRBJ2-5; 10 bases are shared with TRBD2. The CDR3 consists of 15 residues. With V trimmed by 4 bases and J by 9 bases, 11 bases remained unmatched. The germline gives CDR1 LGHDT, CDR2 YNNKEL (reference sequence). The CDR3, as DNA: TGTGCCAGCAGCCGCCGAGCGGGGGGGGCCTGGGCCCAGTACTTC. It translates to CASSRRAGGAWAQYF.

This clone was counted once. The chain joins TRBV2 to TRBJ1-2; TRBD1 aligns across 7 bases. The germline V gene encodes CDR1 SNHLY and CDR2 FYNNEI. After removal of 6 bases from V and 1 base from J, the junction contained 11 bases not matched to a gene. The CDR3 has 16 residues. As DNA, the CDR3 is TGTGCCAGCAGCTCCGCCGGGACAGAGTTTAACTATGGCTACACCTTC. As protein: CASSSAGTEFNYGYTF.

J is TRBJ2-5 and V is TRBV10-3, with a possible D match to TRBD2 (5 bases). V dropped 11 bases and J dropped 5 bases, with 12 bases sitting between them. CDR1 and CDR2 (germline): ENHRY, SYGVKD. The CDR3 is made up of 11 amino acids. The CDR3 loop is CAVAAAETQYF. The CDR3 nucleotides read TGTGCCGTTGCAGCGGCGGAGACCCAGTACTTC.

This clone was recorded a few times. The V call is TRBV2, the J call TRBJ1-6; D is perhaps TRBD1 (5 bases). Germline V gives CDR1 SNHLY, CDR2 FYNNEI. V was shortened by 8 bases and J by 10 bases, with 18 bases between the two germline ends. This CDR3 comprises 14 residues. In DNA form, the CDR3 reads TGTGCCAGCGGCGGGGGGGAGGTAGGGTCACCCCTCCACTTT. Protein: CASGGGEVGSPLHF. The full variable domain, rest sourced from reference TRBV2 and TRBJ1-6, is EPEVTQTPSHQVTQMGQEVILRCVPISNHLYFYWYRQILGQKVEFLVSFYNNEISEKSEIFDDQFSVERPDGSNFTLKIRSTKLEDSAMYFCASGGGEVGSPLHFGNGTRLTVT.

The chain combines TRBV28 with TRBJ1-1; 7 nucleotides agree with TRBD1. Per the germline V gene, CDR1 is MDHEN and CDR2 is SYDVKM. The CDR3 runs 18 residues. J lost 1 base, V lost 6 bases, and 17 bases had no gene match. CDR3 protein: CASSYPSTGMAPNTEAFF. DNA of the CDR3: TGTGCCAGCAGCTATCCCTCGACAGGGATGGCGCCGAACACTGAAGCTTTCTTT.

This chain joins TRBV3-1 (or the pseudogene TRBV3-2) and TRBJ2-2, with D maybe TRBD2 (6 bases). Germline V CDR1 and CDR2: LGHDT, YNNKEL (reference sequence). This CDR3 contains 16 residues. V was trimmed by 1 base and J by 2 bases, leaving 11 bases between them. CDR3 amino acids: CASSQAGLFNTGELFF. The CDR3 DNA is TGTGCCAGCAGCCAAGCGGGACTCTTCAACACCGGGGAGCTGTTTTTT.

This clone has only a few counts. V gene TRBV2 combines with J gene TRBJ1-6; D perhaps matches TRBD1 (5 bases). The CDR3 length is 17 residues. CDR1 is SNHLY and CDR2 is FYNNEI in the germline V gene. Deletions cut 7 bases from V and 0 bases from J, with 16 bases between. CDR3 coding DNA: TGTGCCAGCAAGAGCCTTCAGGGAAGCTCCTATAATTCACCCCTCCACTTT. Translation gives CASKSLQGSSYNSPLHF.

V usage is TRBV10-2 and J usage is TRBJ2-2; tentative D call: TRBD1 (6 bases). V lost 6 bases and J 6 bases, leaving 11 bases between the germline ends. CDR1 and CDR2 from the germline V gene are WSHSY and SAAADI. CDR3 length: 13 residues. Written as DNA, the CDR3 is TGCGCCAGCAGGGCAGGGGTCGCCGGGGAGCTGTTTTTT. Protein: CASRAGVAGELFF.